This TCR beta chain originates from a study of blood T cells in healthy people across ages. Using a J-beta primer mix together with a sample-barcoded 5' primer, a second PCR was run for roughly 6 to 12 cycles. TCRdb called the 5' RACE reads again in MiXCR, with one record for every CDR3 protein. Of fewer than 900,000 distinct CDR3 sequences listed, about 37% are singletons. Germline V gives CDR1 LNHNV, CDR2 YYDKDF (reference sequence). The ends were cut back, 4 bases at V and 2 bases at J, with 19 bases in the middle. This CDR3 is built from 17 residues. This clonotype was found a few times. The chain uses TRBV15 and TRBJ2-3; possibly TRBD2 for D (7 bases). The sequenced sample was blood. The TCR originated in a man between 18 and 35 years old in good health. Here the CDR3 DNA reads TGTGCCACCAGCACCCGTAGAGGGCGGGGGCTCACAGATACGCAGTATTTT. It translates to CATSTRRGRGLTDTQYF.